The rows below give T cell receptor beta chains drawn from one sample of a study of T cell changes during pregnancy in multiple sclerosis. The data were produced by immunoSEQ multiplex PCR, yet TCRdb's version contains in-frame clones alone and is incomplete. The data show tens of thousands of clones, with roughly 91% seen just once and more than 1% held by the top ten. The source was peripheral blood, collected in the first trimester of pregnancy. The receptors here all came from a female donor with multiple sclerosis, enrolled in a pregnancy study. CDR3s include the opening cysteine and the closing phenylalanine or tryptophan. Each record gives: D gene, J gene, V gene, clone size, CDR3 protein, CDR3 DNA. A D gene is named only where the DNA matches it firmly. Clone size is given for some rows only: seen once, a few or many times, or a class if the clone is expanded.

NA	TRBJ2-2	TRBV5-5	NA	CASSLSTTSKANTGELFF	TGTGCCAGCAGCCTGTCGACTACGAGTAAAGCGAACACCGGGGAGCTGTTTTTT
TRBD1	TRBJ2-4	TRBV9	NA	CASSRGQLNIQYF	TGTGCCAGCTCAAGGGGACAGCTAAACATTCAGTACTTC
TRBD1	TRBJ1-1	TRBV18	NA	CASSLDGTAKAFF	TGTGCCAGCTCACTGGATGGGACAGCTAAAGCTTTCTTT
TRBD1	TRBJ1-1	TRBV27	NA	CASSIDRGRTEAFF	TGTGCCAGCAGTATCGACAGGGGGAGAACTGAAGCTTTCTTT
TRBD2	TRBJ2-3	TRBV27	NA	CASSLGGRRTDTQYF	TGTGCCAGCAGTTTGGGGGGGAGGAGGACAGATACGCAGTATTTT
NA	TRBJ2-5	TRBV27	NA	CASSSRPPQASWVETQYF	TGTGCCAGCAGTTCCCGCCCTCCGCAGGCTAGCTGGGTGGAGACCCAGTACTTC
TRBD1	TRBJ2-7	TRBV30	NA	CAWTRQGAYEQYF	TGTGCCTGGACAAGACAGGGCGCCTACGAGCAGTACTTC
NA	TRBJ2-6	TRBV30	few	CAWSRGSGRDVAGANVLTF	TGTGCCTGGAGTAGGGGGTCTGGGAGGGATGTTGCAGGGGCCAACGTCCTGACTTTC
NA	TRBJ2-1	TRBV12-5	NA	CASGMGANNEQFF	TGTGCTAGTGGCATGGGGGCTAACAATGAGCAGTTCTTC
NA	TRBJ2-7	TRBV20-1	NA	CSARTPSRQYF	TGCAGTGCCAGGACACCTTCGCGGCAGTACTTC
TRBD2	TRBJ2-1	TRBV29-1	NA	CSVEGGGGRYNEQFF	TGCAGCGTTGAAGGGGGCGGGGGGCGCTACAATGAGCAGTTCTTC
NA	TRBJ1-4	TRBV28	NA	CASTRGEFNEKLFF	TGTGCCAGCACCCGCGGAGAGTTTAATGAAAAACTGTTTTTT
TRBD2	TRBJ2-7	TRBV28	NA	CASSLGVGREAYEQYF	TGTGCCAGCAGTCTCGGGGTTGGGAGGGAAGCATACGAGCAGTACTTC
TRBD1	TRBJ1-2	TRBV18	NA	CASSPGQGNYGYTF	TGTGCCAGCTCACCCGGACAGGGGAACTATGGCTACACCTTC
NA	TRBJ1-5	TRBV2	NA	CASSVGLQGAQPQHF	TGTGCCAGCAGTGTCGGACTTCAAGGCGCACAGCCCCAGCATTTT
NA	TRBJ2-1	TRBV9	NA	CASSVEGGSYNEQFF	TGTGCCAGCAGCGTAGAAGGCGGGTCCTACAATGAGCAGTTCTTC
TRBD2	TRBJ2-1	TRBV27	NA	CASSPFGAGGYNEQFF	TGTGCCAGCAGTCCCTTTGGGGCGGGAGGATACAATGAGCAGTTCTTC
NA	TRBJ2-7	TRBV7-9	NA	CASSKRSGRGVYEQYF	TGTGCCAGCAGTAAGAGGTCGGGCAGGGGGGTTTACGAGCAGTACTTC
TRBD1	TRBJ1-3	TRBV4-1	NA	CASSQGGGRRGNTIYF	TGCGCCAGCAGCCAAGGAGGGGGCAGGAGGGGAAACACCATATATTTT
TRBD2	TRBJ2-1	TRBV27	NA	CASSLLAGGMNEQFF	TGTGCCAGCAGCCTACTAGCGGGAGGGATGAATGAGCAGTTCTTC
TRBD2	TRBJ2-2	TRBV15	NA	CATSRLPPGGSRGTGELFF	TGTGCCACCAGCAGACTCCCGCCCGGCGGGAGTCGGGGGACCGGGGAGCTGTTTTTT
NA	TRBJ2-2	TRBV27	once	CASSPIQITGELFF	TGTGCCAGCAGTCCAATACAAATCACCGGGGAGCTGTTTTTT
TRBD2	TRBJ2-7	TRBV6-6	NA	CASSTGRTSGGTQQYF	TGTGCCAGCAGTACCGGTCGGACTAGCGGGGGGACTCAGCAGTACTTC
TRBD1	TRBJ1-6	TRBV6-5	few	CASSYGTGGDYSPLHF	TGTGCCAGCAGTTACGGGACAGGGGGAGATTATTCACCCCTCCACTTT
NA	TRBJ2-2	TRBV16	NA	CASSQQGTGELFF	TGTGCCAGCAGCCAACAGGGGACCGGGGAGCTGTTTTTT
NA	TRBJ1-1	TRBV20-1	few	CSAAREGVQVF	TGCAGTGCTGCAAGGGAGGGGGTGCAGGTCTTT
NA	TRBJ1-1	TRBV7-2	once	CASRPGGVNTEAFF	TGTGCCAGCAGGCCTGGCGGTGTGAACACTGAAGCTTTCTTT